The sequence of this T cell receptor (beta chain) was determined in a study of blood T cell repertoires in COVID-19. Germline V gene sequence: CDR1 SEHNR, CDR2 FQNEAQ (reference sequence). Unmatched junction bases numbered 6, after V lost 3 bases and J lost 5 bases. This CDR3 region has 15 residues. Measured with immunoSEQ multiplex PCR; TCRdb has only the in-frame clones, and not every one. The sample has more than 90,000 clones, around nine tenths seen once; the top ten hold 15% to 20%. This receptor was obtained from a woman aged 60-75 years with COVID-19, enrolled during active disease. Source material: peripheral blood. V usage is TRBV7-9 and J usage is TRBJ1-4; TRBD1 aligns across 7 bases. The CDR3: CASSFGTDSNEKLFF. The CDR3 nucleotides read TGTGCCAGCAGCTTCGGGACAGATTCAAATGAAAAACTGTTTTTT.